Listed below are T cell receptor beta chains from one sample, sequenced in a study of molecular identifiers for immune sequencing clone quantification. TCRdb fed the PCR reads into MiXCR, producing one record per CDR3 protein. The sample records about 510,000 distinct CDR3 sequences, under 30% being singletons. Sequenced: naive CD8+ T cells from blood, with Jurkat cell RNA spiked in. These receptors were taken from a human donor in good health. Some libraries in this study had Jurkat cell RNA spiked in. CDR3s include the opening cysteine and the closing phenylalanine or tryptophan. The D gene is left open where the match is weak. Part of the rows lack a size; the others show once, few, many or a class for expanded clones.

>TRBD1|NA|TRBJ2-2|TRBV24-1
TGTGCCACCGGAGCGGGACAGGGGGCCCTTAACACCGGGGAGCTGTTTTTT
CATGAGQGALNTGELFF
>NA|NA|TRBJ2-1|TRBV27
TGTGCCAGCAGTTTAACTCCTGGCGAATACTCCTACAATGAGCAGTTCTTC
CASSLTPGEYSYNEQFF
>TRBD1|NA|TRBJ1-5|TRBV13
TGTGCCAGCAGCTACGGGACAGGGGGCGATCAGCCCCAGCATTTT
CASSYGTGGDQPQHF
>NA|few|TRBJ1-4|TRBV7-9
TGTGCCAGCAGCTCAGGAAGGCAGGGACGTGAAAAACTGTTTTTT
CASSSGRQGREKLFF
>NA|few|TRBJ1-1|TRBV7-9
TGTGCCAGCAGCTTTGGTTCGCCGGCGAACACTGAAGCTTTCTTT
CASSFGSPANTEAFF
>NA|many|TRBJ1-1|TRBV12-5
TGTGCTAGTGCCCCAGGGTCTGAAGCTTTCTTT
CASAPGSEAFF
>TRBD2|NA|TRBJ2-1|TRBV14
TGTGCCAGCAGCCTACTAGCGGGAGTACAAGAGCAGTTCTTC
CASSLLAGVQEQFF
>NA|few|TRBJ1-1|TRBV29-1
TGCAGCGCATCCGGGACATTGAACACTGAAGCTTTCTTT
CSASGTLNTEAFF
>TRBD2|many|TRBJ2-3|TRBV12-3/TRBV12-4
TGTGCCAGCAGGGAGATAGCGGGGGAGAGCACAGATACGCAGTATTTT
CASREIAGESTDTQYF
>TRBD2|few|TRBJ2-1|TRBV29-1
TGCAGCGTCCTAGGGACTAGCGGGGGATACAATGAGCAGTTCTTC
CSVLGTSGGYNEQFF
>TRBD1|NA|TRBJ1-1|TRBV6-2/TRBV6-3
TGTGCCAGCAGTGACGGACCGGGACAGAAGGCCTCTGAAGCTTTCTTT
CASSDGPGQKASEAFF
>NA|few|TRBJ2-2|TRBV7-9
TGTGCCAGCAGCGCCTGGGTTTTGGGCACCGGGGAGCTGTTTTTT
CASSAWVLGTGELFF
>NA|many|TRBJ1-1|TRBV5-4
TGTGCCAGCAGCTTGCCTTCATTTAATAAGGCTTTCTTT
CASSLPSFNKAFF
>NA|NA|TRBJ2-4|TRBV4-3
TGCGCCAGCAGCCAAAACGTCTGGGACATCGTCGGACTAGCCAAAAACATTCAGTACTTC
CASSQNVWDIVGLAKNIQYF
>NA|few|TRBJ2-1|TRBV6-6
TGTGCCAGCAGTTACTTCGACAGTCTCGACCCGTTCTTC
CASSYFDSLDPFF
>NA|NA|TRBJ2-7|TRBV5-1
TGCGCCAGCAGCTTAGCCGGGATTCCCTCCTACGAGCAGTACTTC
CASSLAGIPSYEQYF
>NA|NA|TRBJ2-2|TRBV2
TGTGCCAGCAGTGATAGTACAAAGTGGGACACCGGGGAGCTGTTTTTT
CASSDSTKWDTGELFF
>TRBD2|few|TRBJ2-7|TRBV20-1
TGCAGTGCTAGAAAACCCCTCGGCGGGAGGATCTCCTACGAGCAGTACTTC
CSARKPLGGRISYEQYF
>TRBD1|many|TRBJ1-5|TRBV6-5
TGTGCCAGCAGTCCAGGGGGCGGGCAGCCCCAGCATTTT
CASSPGGGQPQHF
>NA|few|TRBJ2-3|TRBV20-1
TGCAGTGCGGGGACGGACGAGGACTCCTATATCGCAGATACGCAGTATTTT
CSAGTDEDSYIADTQYF
>NA|many|TRBJ1-1|TRBV28
TGTGCCAGCAGTTTGTCCTTAGATCGTTCGGACACTGAAGCTTTCTTT
CASSLSLDRSDTEAFF
>NA|many|TRBJ2-7|TRBV14
TGTGCCAGCAGCCAAGCCCGGGTACCGCAGTACTTC
CASSQARVPQYF
>NA|many|TRBJ2-7|TRBV28
TGTGCCAGCAGTCCCTCCGTCCCCAACGACAGTCCCTACGAGCAGTACTTC
CASSPSVPNDSPYEQYF
>NA|few|TRBJ2-1|TRBV4-3
TGCGCCAGCAGCCAAGACTTAGTTTTATACAATGAGCAGTTCTTC
CASSQDLVLYNEQFF
>NA|few|TRBJ1-5|TRBV27
TGTGCCAGCAGTTTATTCAGGGTTGGACAGCCCCAGCATTTT
CASSLFRVGQPQHF
>NA|NA|TRBJ2-3|TRBV24-1
TGTGCCACCAGTGATTTGGCGGTGGACACAGATACGCAGTATTTT
CATSDLAVDTDTQYF
>TRBD2|few|TRBJ2-4|TRBV4-2
TGTGCCAGCAGCCACGAGGTCAGCGGGAGAGTCCTTGACATTCAGTACTTC
CASSHEVSGRVLDIQYF
>NA|many|TRBJ2-7|TRBV19
TGTGCCAGTAGTATACGGCCAGCTCGGGAGCAGTACTTC
CASSIRPAREQYF
>TRBD1|few|TRBJ2-1|TRBV5-1
TGCGCCAGCAGCCCTCACGGGACAGGGGTTCCAGGCGGCGAGCAGTTCTTC
CASSPHGTGVPGGEQFF
>NA|few|TRBJ2-5|TRBV6-5
TGTGCCAGCAGTCCCCCTATGGCTGAGACCCAGTACTTC
CASSPPMAETQYF
>TRBD1|NA|TRBJ1-1|TRBV6-5
TGTGCCAGCAGTTACTTCCAGGGGGACACTGATGCTTTCTTT
CASSYFQGDTDAFF
>NA|NA|TRBJ2-2|TRBV19
TGTGCCAGTCGATGGGAGGCAGGGTACGCCGGGGAGCTGTTTTTT
CASRWEAGYAGELFF
>TRBD2|many|TRBJ2-7|TRBV7-2
TGTGCCAGCAGACTGGGACTAGCGGGGGGGCAGGAGCAGTACTTC
CASRLGLAGGQEQYF
>NA|NA|TRBJ2-3|TRBV7-9
TGTGCCAGCAGCTTAGTTGTAGGTACGCAGTATTTT
CASSLVVGTQYF
>NA|NA|TRBJ2-7|TRBV7-9
TGTGCCAGCAGCGGGCAGGACGGCTACGAGCAGTACTTC
CASSGQDGYEQYF
>NA|few|TRBJ1-1|TRBV12-3/TRBV12-4
TGTGCCAGCAGTGGCCCAGGGTTCCCGAAAGCTTTCTTT
CASSGPGFPKAFF
>TRBD1|many|TRBJ2-7|TRBV27
TGTGCCAGCAGTGGACAGGGGGCTAGCTACGAGCAGTACTTC
CASSGQGASYEQYF
>NA|NA|TRBJ1-1|TRBV14
TGTGCCATCAGCCACTTCAGACAGGCTACGAACACTGAAGCTTTCTTT
CAISHFRQATNTEAFF
>NA|few|TRBJ2-1|TRBV27
TGTGCCAGCAAGCGAACATTCAATGAGCAGTTCTTC
CASKRTFNEQFF
>NA|few|TRBJ2-1|TRBV5-1
TGCGCCAGCAGCCCGGAACAGCGAGTTTACAATGAGCAGTTCTTC
CASSPEQRVYNEQFF
>TRBD2|NA|TRBJ2-2|TRBV6-2/TRBV6-3
TGTGCCAGCAGTTACCCTCTAGCGGGGGATGTGAACACCGGGGAGCTGTTTTTT
CASSYPLAGDVNTGELFF
>TRBD1|once|TRBJ2-1|TRBV20-1
TGCTGTGCTCAAAGACAGGGGGGCACCTACAATGAGCAGTTCTTC
CCAQRQGGTYNEQFF
>NA|many|TRBJ2-7|TRBV11-2
TGTGCCAGCAGCTTTGGGCAGGGGCAAAAGTACGAGCAGTACTTC
CASSFGQGQKYEQYF